The 18 T cell receptor beta chains listed next were all sequenced from one sample in a study of blood T cell repertoires in COVID-19. Assay: immunoSEQ multiplex PCR; the TCRdb copy retains only in-frame clones and omits some. The table shows about 120,000 clones, with over 65% occurring only once. Specimen: peripheral blood. The receptor source for this set is a man aged 60 to 69 with acute or convalescent COVID-19.

This chain joins TRBV15 and TRBJ2-4, with a tentative D call TRBD1 (6 bases). The CDR3 covers 15 residues. Trimming removed 6 bases from V and 6 bases from J, with 18 bases in between. Germline V gives CDR1 LNHNV, CDR2 YYDKDF (reference sequence). CDR3: CATRGMWDTLNIQYF. CDR3 in DNA: TGTGCCACCAGAGGAATGTGGGACACCTTAAACATTCAGTACTTC. Full variable domain (rest looked up from reference TRBV15 and TRBJ2-4): DAMVIQNPRYQVTQFGKPVTLSCSQTLNHNVMYWYQQKSSQAPKLLFHYYDKDFNNEADTPDNFQSRRPNTSFCFLDIRSPGLGDTAMYLCATRGMWDTLNIQYFGAGTRLSVL.

This rearrangement joins TRBV6-2 or TRBV6-3 to TRBJ2-2; a possible D gene is TRBD2 (6 bases). This CDR3 has 15 amino acids. Trimming removed 6 bases from V and 6 bases from J, with 17 bases in between. Germline CDR1 is MNHEY and CDR2 is SVGEGT. Written as DNA, the CDR3 is TGTGCCAGCAGCGACGCCGGAGGGGTTGCCGGGGAGCTGTTTTTT. Encoded protein: CASSDAGGVAGELFF.

This clone has just a few counts. This chain connects TRBV2 to TRBJ2-3; D not resolved. V lost 6 bases, J lost 3 bases, and 7 bases lay in between. This CDR3 comprises 12 residues. Germline CDR1 and CDR2: SNHLY and FYNNEI. This CDR3 is CASRDFTDTQYF. Here the CDR3 DNA reads TGTGCCAGCAGAGACTTTACAGATACGCAGTATTTT.

The chain is built from TRBV7-9 and TRBJ1-5; 7 bases are a match to TRBD1. Germline V gene lookup returns CDR1 SEHNR and CDR2 FQNEAQ (reference sequence). Trimming cost V 1 base and J 7 bases; bases outside gene matches: 1. The CDR3 consists of 13 residues. The CDR3 DNA reads as TGTGCCAGCAGCTTAGAAGGGGGCCAGCCCCAGCATTTT. It specifies CASSLEGGQPQHF.

This chain uses TRBV5-4 with TRBJ2-2, with D perhaps TRBD1 (6 bases). CDR1 is SGHNT, CDR2 YYREEE, per germline (reference sequence). CDR3 size: 13 residues. Trimming took off 0 bases at V and 8 bases at J, with 8 bases between the two ends. In DNA form, the CDR3 reads TGTGCCAGCAGCTTGGTGGGGGCAGGGGAGCTGTTTTTT. It translates to CASSLVGAGELFF.

This clone was found once. V usage is TRBV7-3 and J usage is TRBJ2-5, with D perhaps matching TRBD1 (5 bases). This CDR3 is built from 15 residues. The germline V gene has CDR1 SGHTA and CDR2 FQGTGA. V lost 4 bases and J lost 0, with 12 bases in between. The CDR3: CASSSGAPHQETQYF. CDR3 in DNA: TGTGCCAGCAGCTCTGGGGCCCCCCACCAAGAGACCCAGTACTTC.

The J gene is TRBJ2-7, the V gene TRBV3-1 (or the pseudogene TRBV3-2), with TRBD1 identical over 9 bases. The length of the CDR3 is 17 residues. V shed 4 bases, J shed 4 bases, and the junction held 14 bases outside the gene matches. Germline loops: CDR1 LGHDT, CDR2 YNNKEL (reference sequence). The DNA of the CDR3 is TGTGCCAGCAGCCTCGAACTAAAGACAGGGGGAAGGTACGAGCAGTACTTC. It yields the protein CASSLELKTGGRYEQYF.

This rearrangement joins TRBV6-5 to TRBJ2-1, with D possibly TRBD1 on 6 matching bases. Germline values: CDR1 MNHEY, CDR2 SVGAGI. The CDR3 loop spans 15 amino acids. Trimming took off 8 bases at V and 12 bases at J, with 26 bases between the two ends. CDR3 in amino acids: CASHQQGSGDYGQFF. For the CDR3, the DNA is TGTGCCAGCCACCAACAGGGAAGTGGGGATTACGGGCAGTTCTTC.

V and J are TRBV11-3 and TRBJ1-1; TRBD1 might be the D (5 bases). The CDR3 spans 14 residues. Trimming removed 3 bases from V and 4 bases from J, with 12 bases in between. The V gene's germline CDR1 is SGHNT and CDR2 YENEEA. CDR3 region: CASSLGRVSTEAFF. In DNA form, the CDR3 reads TGTGCCAGCAGCTTGGGCAGGGTGAGCACTGAAGCTTTCTTT.

The V and J genes are TRBV27 and TRBJ2-3; no clear D. CDR1 is MNHEY, CDR2 SMNVEV, per germline (reference sequence). CDR3 length: 17 amino acids. V lost 3 bases and J lost 0, with 16 bases in between. The CDR3 DNA follows: TGTGCCAGCAGTTTGAGGCAGCAATTACCTAGCACAGATACGCAGTATTTT. This gives the protein CASSLRQQLPSTDTQYF.

The chain couples TRBV7-9 to TRBJ2-2; 10 nucleotides line up with TRBD1. CDR1 and CDR2 from the germline V gene are SEHNR and FQNEAQ (reference sequence). The trim removed 5 bases at V and 5 bases at J, leaving 5 bases unmatched. The CDR3 consists of 15 residues. DNA for the CDR3: TGTGCCAGCAGCCCCCGACAGGGGGCAACCGGGGAGCTGTTTTTT. It yields the protein CASSPRQGATGELFF.

A remark on this clone: Other nucleotide sequences from this sample produce the same CDR3. The V gene is TRBV19, the J gene TRBJ2-4, with a weak D call TRBD1 (5 bases). Germline CDR1 is LNHDA and CDR2 is SQIVND (reference sequence). Between the trimmed V and J ends, which lost 6 bases and 1 base, there was a span of 10 bases. The length of the CDR3 is 14 residues. The CDR3 region is CASSSGLAKNIQYF. The CDR3 DNA reads as TGTGCCAGTAGCTCAGGGTTGGCCAAAAACATTCAGTACTTC.

The gene calls are TRBV7-6 and TRBJ1-4; D gene ambiguous. Per germline, CDR1 SGHVS and CDR2 FNYEAQ. CDR3 length equals 15 residues. V was clipped by 2 bases and J by 10 bases, with 17 bases between them. The CDR3 protein is CASSLRGNDLRKLFF. The DNA for the CDR3 is TGTGCCAGCAGCTTAAGAGGGAACGATTTGAGAAAACTGTTTTTT. Using reference TRBV7-6 and TRBJ1-4 for the parts outside the CDR3, the full variable domain is GAGVSQSPRYKVTKRGQDVALRCDPISGHVSLYWYRQALGQGPEFLTYFNYEAQQDKSGLPNDRFSAERPEGSISTLTIQRTEQRDSAMYRCASSLRGNDLRKLFFGSGTQLSVL.

The genes are TRBV7-3 and TRBJ2-2; D is possibly TRBD2 (5 bases). V lost 1 base, J lost 3 bases, and 12 bases lay in between. The germline CDR1 and CDR2 sequences are SGHTA and FQGTGA. The CDR3 contains 16 residues. For the CDR3, the DNA is TGTGCCAGCAGCTTAATGGTAGCGACCGACACCGGGGAGCTGTTTTTT. This encodes CASSLMVATDTGELFF. The whole variable domain, remainder taken from reference TRBV7-3 and TRBJ2-2, is GAGVSQTPSNKVTEKGKYVELRCDPISGHTALYWYRQSLGQGPEFLIYFQGTGAADDSGLPNDRFFAVRPEGSVSTLKIQRTERGDSAVYLCASSLMVATDTGELFFGEGSRLTVL.

This rearrangement joins TRBV20-1 to TRBJ1-2; TRBD1 matches at 10 bases. The V gene's germline CDR1 is DFQATT and CDR2 SNEGSKA (reference sequence). The CDR3 is 14 amino acids. Trimming took 4 bases from V and 3 from J; bases not matched to a gene: 5. This CDR3 reads CSAIDRGLYYGYTF. The CDR3 nucleotides are TGCAGTGCTATTGACAGGGGGCTATACTATGGCTACACCTTC.

The chain has TRBV30 and TRBJ1-1, with D perhaps TRBD1 (6 bases). Deletions cut 3 bases from V and 0 bases from J, with 8 bases between. Germline loops: CDR1 GTSNPN, CDR2 SVGIG (reference sequence). CDR3 length equals 13 residues. This CDR3 is CAWRQGLNTEAFF. The CDR3 DNA follows: TGTGCCTGGAGACAGGGTCTGAACACTGAAGCTTTCTTT.

This clone occurred once. The chain joins TRBV11-1 to TRBJ2-2; D unclear. The CDR3 sequence is 14 residues long. The V end lost 2 bases, the J end lost 3 bases, and 7 bases lay between the germline ends. Germline assignment: CDR1 SGHAT and CDR2 FQDESV (reference sequence). For the CDR3, the DNA is TGTGCCAGCAGCTTACTTCGGTACACCGGGGAGCTGTTTTTT. Amino acid sequence: CASSLLRYTGELFF.

This clone occurred once. J is TRBJ1-2 and V is TRBV5-1; D is unresolved. The CDR3 totals 16 residues. V dropped 0 bases and J dropped 4 bases, with 16 bases sitting between them. Germline V CDR1 and CDR2: SGHRS, YFSETQ. CDR3: CASSLASGLALYGYTF. CDR3 nucleotide sequence: TGCGCCAGCAGCTTGGCCTCAGGATTGGCCCTCTATGGCTACACCTTC.